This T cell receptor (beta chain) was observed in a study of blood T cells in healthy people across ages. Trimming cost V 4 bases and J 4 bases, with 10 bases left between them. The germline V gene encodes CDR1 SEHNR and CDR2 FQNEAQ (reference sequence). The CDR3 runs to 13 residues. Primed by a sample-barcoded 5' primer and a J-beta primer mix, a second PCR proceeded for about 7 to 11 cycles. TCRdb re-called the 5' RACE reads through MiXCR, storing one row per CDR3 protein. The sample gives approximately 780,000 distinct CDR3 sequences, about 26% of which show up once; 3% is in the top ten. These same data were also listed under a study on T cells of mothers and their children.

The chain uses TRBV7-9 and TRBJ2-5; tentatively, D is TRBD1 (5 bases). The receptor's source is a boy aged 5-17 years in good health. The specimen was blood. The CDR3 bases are TGTGCCAGCAGCTCGGCAGGGTCAGAGACCCAGTACTTC. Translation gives CASSSAGSETQYF.